This TCR beta chain was captured in a study of CD8+CD57+ T cells in acquired aplastic anemia. General study findings and limits: It was found that roughly 29 CD8+ CDR3 sequences were shared between patients and controls.

Genomic DNA, serving as template, underwent TCR beta VDJ and CDR3 profiling. From the reads, TCRdb called clonotypes with MiXCR, one entry per CDR3 protein. The data show 400,000 to 450,000 distinct CDR3 sequences, 65% to 80% seen once. Points on this clonotype: The antigen is unknown. Just one base apart from a much larger clone, this may be a read error.

This CDR3 comprises 14 residues. V was shortened by 9 bases and J by 4 bases, with 16 bases between the two germline ends. CDR1 LNHDA and CDR2 SQIVND come from the germline V gene (reference sequence). The receptor was isolated from a human donor in good health, serving as a control. Sequencing was done on a sample of sorted CD4+, CD8+, or CD8+CD57+ T cells (not recorded which) from PBMCs. The chain has TRBV19 and TRBJ1-3; D ambiguous. The CDR3 loop is CASSPAGSGNTIYF. In DNA, the CDR3 is TGTGCCAGCAGCCCTGCGGGGTCGGGAAACACCATATATTTT.